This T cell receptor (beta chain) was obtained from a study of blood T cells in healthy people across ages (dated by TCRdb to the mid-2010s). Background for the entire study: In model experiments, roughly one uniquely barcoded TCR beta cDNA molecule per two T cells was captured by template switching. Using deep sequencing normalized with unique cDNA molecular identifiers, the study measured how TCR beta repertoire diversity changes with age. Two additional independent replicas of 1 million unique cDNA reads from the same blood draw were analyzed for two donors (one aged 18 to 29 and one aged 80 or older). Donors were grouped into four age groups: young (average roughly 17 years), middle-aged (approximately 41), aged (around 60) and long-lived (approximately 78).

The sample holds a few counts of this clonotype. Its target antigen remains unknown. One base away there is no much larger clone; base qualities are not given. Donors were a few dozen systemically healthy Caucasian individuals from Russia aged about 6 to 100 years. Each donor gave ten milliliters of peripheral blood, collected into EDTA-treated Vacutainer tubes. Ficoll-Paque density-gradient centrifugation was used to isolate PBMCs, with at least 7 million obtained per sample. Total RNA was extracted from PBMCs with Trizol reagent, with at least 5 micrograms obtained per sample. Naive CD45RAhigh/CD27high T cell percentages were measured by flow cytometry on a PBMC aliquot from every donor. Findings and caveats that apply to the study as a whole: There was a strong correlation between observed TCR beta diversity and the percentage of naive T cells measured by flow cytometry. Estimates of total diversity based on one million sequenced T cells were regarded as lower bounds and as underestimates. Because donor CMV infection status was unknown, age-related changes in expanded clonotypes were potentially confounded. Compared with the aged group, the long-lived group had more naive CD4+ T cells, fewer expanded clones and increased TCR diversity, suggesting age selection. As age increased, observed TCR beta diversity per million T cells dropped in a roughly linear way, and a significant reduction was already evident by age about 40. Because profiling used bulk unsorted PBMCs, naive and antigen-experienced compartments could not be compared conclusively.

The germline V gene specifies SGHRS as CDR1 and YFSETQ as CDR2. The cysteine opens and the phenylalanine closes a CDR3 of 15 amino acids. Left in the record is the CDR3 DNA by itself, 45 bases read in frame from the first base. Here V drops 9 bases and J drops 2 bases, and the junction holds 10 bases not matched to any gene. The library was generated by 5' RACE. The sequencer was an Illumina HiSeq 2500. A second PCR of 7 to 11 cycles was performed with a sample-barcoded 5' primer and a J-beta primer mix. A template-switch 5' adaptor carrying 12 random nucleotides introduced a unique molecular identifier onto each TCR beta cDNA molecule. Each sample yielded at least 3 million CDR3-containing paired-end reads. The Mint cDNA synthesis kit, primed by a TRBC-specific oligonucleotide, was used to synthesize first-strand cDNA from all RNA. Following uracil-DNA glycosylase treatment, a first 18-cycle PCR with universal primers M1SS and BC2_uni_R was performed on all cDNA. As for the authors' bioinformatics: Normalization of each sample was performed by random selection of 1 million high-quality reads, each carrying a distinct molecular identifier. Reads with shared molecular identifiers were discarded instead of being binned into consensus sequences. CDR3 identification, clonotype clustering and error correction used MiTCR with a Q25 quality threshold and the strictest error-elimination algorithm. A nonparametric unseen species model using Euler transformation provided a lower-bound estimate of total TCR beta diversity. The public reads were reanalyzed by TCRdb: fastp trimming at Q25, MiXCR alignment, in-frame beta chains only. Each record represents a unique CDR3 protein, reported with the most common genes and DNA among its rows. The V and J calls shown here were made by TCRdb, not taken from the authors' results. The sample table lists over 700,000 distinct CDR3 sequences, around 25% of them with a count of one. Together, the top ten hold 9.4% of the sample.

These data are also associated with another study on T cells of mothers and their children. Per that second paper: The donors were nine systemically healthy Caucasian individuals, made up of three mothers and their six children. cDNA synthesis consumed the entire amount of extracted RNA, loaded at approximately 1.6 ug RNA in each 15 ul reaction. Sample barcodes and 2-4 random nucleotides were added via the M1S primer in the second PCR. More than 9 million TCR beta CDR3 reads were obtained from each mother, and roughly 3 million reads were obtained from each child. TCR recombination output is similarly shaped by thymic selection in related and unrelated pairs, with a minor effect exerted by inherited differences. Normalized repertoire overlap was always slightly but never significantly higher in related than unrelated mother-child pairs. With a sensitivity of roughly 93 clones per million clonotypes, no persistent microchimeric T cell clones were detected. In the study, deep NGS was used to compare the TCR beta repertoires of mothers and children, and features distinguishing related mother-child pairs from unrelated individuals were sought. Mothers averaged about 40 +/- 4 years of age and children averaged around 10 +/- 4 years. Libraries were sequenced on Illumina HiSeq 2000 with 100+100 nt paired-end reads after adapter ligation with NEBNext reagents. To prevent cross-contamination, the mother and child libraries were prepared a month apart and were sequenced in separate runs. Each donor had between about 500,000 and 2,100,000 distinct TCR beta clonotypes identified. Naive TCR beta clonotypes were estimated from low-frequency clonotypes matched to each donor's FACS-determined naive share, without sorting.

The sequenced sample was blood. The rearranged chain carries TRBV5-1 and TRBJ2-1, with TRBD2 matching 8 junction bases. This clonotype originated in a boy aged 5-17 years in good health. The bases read TGCGCCACCTCCCTTAGCGGGATAACCTACAATGAGCAGTTCTTC. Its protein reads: CATSLSGITYNEQFF.